Here is one TCR beta chain with its context. Its specificity is not known. This record comes from a study of cytomegalovirus exposure and HLA in healthy donors. V lost 5 bases and J lost 6, with 19 bases in between. The CDR3 contains 16 residues. Germline V CDR1 and CDR2: MGHRA, YSYEKL. General study results and limits: Researchers left out some V segments, among them TRBV6-2 and TRBV6-3, as indistinguishable. HLA-A and HLA-B allele assignments for most subjects were reportedly predicted accurately using TCR beta sequences. Links to common viral pathogens appeared, in a later analysis, for several of the most significant clusters.

Primers for the PCR totalled 60 Vbeta and 13 Jbeta. Original analysis: Later work found around 80 million unique TCR beta chains, with approximately 12 million shared. Libraries were prepared by immunoSEQ multiplex PCR; TCRdb keeps only in-frame clonotypes and omits some of them. The V and J calls and the clone size are those of that table, but D and trimming were determined from the DNA. Of 150,000 to 200,000 clones listed, 70% are singletons. This rearrangement joins TRBV4-1 to TRBJ2-2, with a tentative D call TRBD1 (6 bases). The clonotype originates from a young man in good health and CMV-seropositive. Sequencing was done on a sample of PBMCs. CDR3 protein: CASSSGQGGNAGELFF. For the CDR3, the DNA is TGCGCCAGCAGCTCGGGGCAAGGGGGTAACGCCGGGGAGCTGTTTTTT.